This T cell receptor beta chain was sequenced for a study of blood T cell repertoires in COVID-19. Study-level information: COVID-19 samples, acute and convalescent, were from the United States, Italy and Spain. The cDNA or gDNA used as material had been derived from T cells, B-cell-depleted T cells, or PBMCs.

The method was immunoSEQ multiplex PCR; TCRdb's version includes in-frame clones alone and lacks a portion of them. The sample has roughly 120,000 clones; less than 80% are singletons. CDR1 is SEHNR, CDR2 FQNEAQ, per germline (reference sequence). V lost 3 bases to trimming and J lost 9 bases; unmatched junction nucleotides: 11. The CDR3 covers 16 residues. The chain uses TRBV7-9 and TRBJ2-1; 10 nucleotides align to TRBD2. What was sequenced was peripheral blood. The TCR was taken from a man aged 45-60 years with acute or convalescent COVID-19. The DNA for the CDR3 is TGTGCCAGCAGCTTCTTAACTCTAGCGGGAGATAGTGAGCAGTTCTTC. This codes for CASSFLTLAGDSEQFF.